This TCR delta chain is drawn from a study of γδ T cells in repeated Plasmodium falciparum infection. This CDR3 contains 20 residues. CDR1 and CDR2 from the germline V gene are GEAIGNYY and EKD. Points on this clone: Only one base separates this from a far larger clonotype, so it likely reflects a read error. Within the sample, other DNA sequences also encode this same CDR3.

Vgamma9/Vdelta2+ and Vdelta2-negative gammadelta T cells were flow-sorted from PBMC for bulk sequencing. Sequencing covered both gamma and delta TCR chains per sample. TCRdb re-called the multiplex PCR reads via CATT. The sample carries tens of thousands of delta-chain clones, roughly 1.8% recorded once. Sequenced sample: gamma-delta T cells from blood. There is no J gene call, but TRDV2 is given as the V gene; the table's D call, TRDD3, was not checked against the DNA. The TCR originated in a pool of human donors (malaria-infected and uninfected, not separated). As DNA, the CDR3 is TGTGCCTGTGACGCAGCATACTGGGGGATACGGTCCCCATACACCGATAAACTCATTTTT. It specifies CACDAAYWGIRSPYTDKLIF.